Listed here are 9 T cell receptor beta chains from one sample, sequenced in a study of response to subunit inactivated influenza vaccine. TCRdb recomputed calls from the RT-PCR reads with MiXCR, one row per CDR3 protein. The sample contains roughly 630,000 distinct CDR3 sequences, approximately 14% of which appear only once. The input for sequencing was PBMCs from blood, taken roughly 15 days before vaccination. Receptors were obtained from a man aged 50 to 59 who received an inactivated influenza vaccine.

This clonotype was recorded at least ten times. This chain uses TRBV10-3 with TRBJ2-3; TRBD1 aligns across 8 bases. The CDR3 is 14 residues long. In germline, CDR1 is ENHRY, CDR2 SYGVKD. V lost 0 bases and J lost 6; bases outside the gene matches: 2. The CDR3 is CAISESDREDTQYF. CDR3 nucleotide sequence: TGTGCCATCAGTGAGTCGGACAGGGAGGATACGCAGTATTTT.

The V gene is TRBV28, the J gene TRBJ2-7, with 10 bases fitting TRBD1. Germline V gene lookup returns CDR1 MDHEN and CDR2 SYDVKM. This CDR3 region has 15 residues. After removal of 4 bases from V and 3 bases from J, the junction contained 6 bases not matched to a gene. The CDR3 bases are TGTGCCAGCAGTTCCACGGGACAGGGGCGCTACGAGCAGTACTTC. Amino acids: CASSSTGQGRYEQYF.

The chain carries TRBV15 and TRBJ2-5; 8 positions match TRBD1. The CDR3 loop spans 15 amino acids. J lost 5 bases, V lost 2 bases, and 7 bases had no gene match. The germline CDR1 and CDR2 sequences are LNHNV and YYDKDF (reference sequence). CDR3 in amino acids: CATSRKYTGGETQYF. In nucleotides, the CDR3 is TGTGCCACCAGCAGAAAATATACAGGGGGGGAGACCCAGTACTTC.

At least ten counts were recorded for this clonotype. The rearrangement links TRBV12-3 or TRBV12-4 to TRBJ1-3; D remains unclear. Between the trimmed V and J ends, which lost 2 bases and 0 bases, there was a span of 8 bases. The CDR3 consists of 15 residues. The CDR3 DNA reads TGTGCCAGCAGTTTAAGGACGGTCTCTGGAAACACCATATATTTT. Residues: CASSLRTVSGNTIYF.

This clonotype was observed a handful of times. This chain joins TRBV24-1 and TRBJ2-7; D is possibly TRBD2 (6 bases). Germline V gene data show CDR1 as KGHDR and CDR2 as SFDVKD. This CDR3 comprises 14 residues. V was trimmed by 3 bases and J by 5 bases, leaving 13 bases between them. The CDR3 protein is CATSDPGGPDEQYF. The CDR3, as DNA: TGTGCCACCAGTGATCCCGGAGGGCCGGACGAGCAGTACTTC.

The genes are TRBV7-2 and TRBJ2-5, with 7 bases that match TRBD1. Germline loops: CDR1 SGHTA, CDR2 FQGNSA. Losses at the gene ends were 6 bases for V and 5 bases for J; bases not matched to a gene: 15. This CDR3 contains 16 residues. CDR3 region: CASSRMGRGQLETQYF. In DNA form, the CDR3 reads TGTGCCAGCAGTAGGATGGGAAGGGGGCAATTGGAGACCCAGTACTTC.

This clonotype was seen more than once but under ten times. This chain connects TRBV7-2 to TRBJ1-6; 7 positions agree with TRBD1. Germline-derived CDR1 and CDR2 are SGHTA and FQGNSA. The V gene end was trimmed by 1 base and the J gene end by 9 bases; junction bases not matched to a gene: 9. The CDR3 has 16 residues. CDR3 sequence reads: CASSLESTGAASPLHF. The CDR3 DNA reads TGTGCCAGCAGCTTAGAATCAACAGGGGCGGCTTCACCCCTCCACTTT.

The V gene is TRBV5-1, the J gene TRBJ2-2; D gene uncertain. The length of the CDR3 is 14 residues. The germline V gene has CDR1 SGHRS and CDR2 YFSETQ. V was cut by 4 bases and J by 0 bases, with 7 bases left in between. CDR3 coding DNA: TGCGCCAGCAGCACCACAGCGAACACCGGGGAGCTGTTTTTT. Translating gives CASSTTANTGELFF.

The V call is TRBV4-3, the J call TRBJ1-4; D might be TRBD1 (5 bases). Germline values: CDR1 LGHNA, CDR2 YSLEER. The CDR3 loop spans 13 amino acids. Trimming stripped 0 bases from V and 10 bases from J, with 9 bases between. CDR3 amino acids: CASSQERGGKLFF. In DNA form, the CDR3 reads TGCGCCAGCAGCCAAGAAAGGGGAGGAAAACTGTTTTTT.